What follows describes a single TCR beta chain. The antigen remains undetermined. The sample comes from a study of T cell responses to AZD1222 COVID-19 vaccine. Notes on the study in general: There were mostly white British donors and more females than males, and clonal diversity was possibly underestimated. Sampled repertoires all dated from after the peak T cell response. Among spike-specific TCRs, nearly half reportedly target unmutated variant regions.

Between the trimmed V and J ends, which lost 3 bases and 0 bases, there was a span of 7 bases. CDR1 is KGHSH and CDR2 is LQKENI in the germline V gene. The CDR3 is 14 amino acids. Libraries were prepared by immunoSEQ multiplex PCR; TCRdb keeps only in-frame clonotypes and omits some of them. The repertoire holds some 190,000 clones, over 75% seen once, with around 6.9% in the top ten. The specimen was peripheral blood, collected on day 0 of AZD1222 vaccination. The J gene is TRBJ2-3, the V gene TRBV18; a weak D match, TRBD2 (6 bases). This receptor was obtained from an adult in good health. CDR3 in amino acids: CASSPRGSTDTQYF. CDR3 DNA sequence: TGTGCCAGCTCACCGCGGGGTAGCACAGATACGCAGTATTTT.